The sequence of this T cell receptor beta chain was determined in a study of blood T cell repertoires in COVID-19. Across the whole study: Acute-phase and convalescent COVID-19 samples originated in the United States, Italy and Spain. Nucleic acid was either cDNA or gDNA, and it came from T cells, B-cell-depleted T cells, or PBMCs.

Original methodology: Amplification of reference gene primers was used by the study to estimate nucleated cell counts. The table came from immunoSEQ multiplex PCR; TCRdb's copy has only in-frame clones and leaves some out. The DNA was the basis for D and trimming; V, J and clone size are from that table. Of over 150,000 clones listed, 87% were seen once; the top ten hold about 3.9%. The specimen sequenced was peripheral blood. This receptor was obtained from a woman in her sixties who had recovered from COVID-19.

In DNA, the CDR3 is TGCGCCAGCAGCTTGGGACTAGCGGGGGCCTCGGATACGCAGTATTTT. It yields the protein CASSLGLAGASDTQYF. The chain is built from TRBV5-1 and TRBJ2-3; 12 bases match TRBD2. The CDR3 sequence is 16 residues long. Germline loops: CDR1 SGHRS, CDR2 YFSETQ. J was trimmed by 6 bases and V by 0 bases; bases with no gene match: 5. Drawing the rest from reference TRBV5-1 and TRBJ2-3, the complete variable domain is KAGVTQTPRYLIKTRGQQVTLSCSPISGHRSVSWYQQTPGQGLQFLFEYFSETQRNKGNFPGRFSGRQFSNSRSEMNVSTLELGDSALYLCASSLGLAGASDTQYFGPGTRLTVL.